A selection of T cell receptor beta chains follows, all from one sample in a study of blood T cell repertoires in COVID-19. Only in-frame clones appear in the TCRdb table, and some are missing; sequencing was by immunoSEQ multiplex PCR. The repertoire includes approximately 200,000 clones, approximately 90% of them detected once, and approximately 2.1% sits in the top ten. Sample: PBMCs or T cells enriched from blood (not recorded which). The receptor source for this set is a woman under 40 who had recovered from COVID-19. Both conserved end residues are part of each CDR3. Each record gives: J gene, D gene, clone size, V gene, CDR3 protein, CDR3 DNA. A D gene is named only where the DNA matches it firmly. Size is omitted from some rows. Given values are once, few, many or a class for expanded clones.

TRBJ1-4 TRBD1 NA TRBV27 CASKPNRGLPEKLFF TGTGCCAGCAAGCCAAACAGGGGGCTACCCGAAAAACTGTTTTTT
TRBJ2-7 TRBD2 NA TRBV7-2 CASSILAATYEQYF TGTGCCAGCAGTATTCTAGCGGCCACCTACGAGCAGTACTTC
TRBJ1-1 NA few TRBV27 CASSLSPGGGNTEAFF TGTGCCAGCAGTTTATCCCCCGGAGGAGGGAACACTGAAGCTTTCTTT
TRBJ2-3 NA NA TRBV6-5 CASSRGVTQYF TGTGCCAGCAGTCGAGGCGTTACGCAGTATTTT
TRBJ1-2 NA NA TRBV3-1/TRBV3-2 CASSQGARVYGYTF TGTGCCAGCAGCCAAGGGGCGCGGGTATATGGCTACACCTTC
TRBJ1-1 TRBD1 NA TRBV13 CASSFGTGDTEAFF TGTGCCAGCAGTTTCGGGACAGGGGACACTGAAGCTTTCTTT
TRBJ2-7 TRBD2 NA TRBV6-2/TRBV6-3 CASSPPEAGGEQYF TGTGCCAGCAGCCCTCCTGAAGCGGGAGGCGAGCAGTACTTC
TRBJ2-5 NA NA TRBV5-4 CASSLGQEQETQYF TGTGCCAGCAGCTTGGGACAGGAGCAAGAGACCCAGTACTTC
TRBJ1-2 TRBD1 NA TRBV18 CASSLIQQTGVIYGYTF TGTGCCAGCTCACTAATACAACAAACAGGGGTCATCTATGGCTACACCTTC
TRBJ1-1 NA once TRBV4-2 CASSRTTTAEAFF TGTGCCAGCAGCCGGACTACGACAGCGGAAGCTTTCTTT
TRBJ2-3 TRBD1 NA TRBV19 CASKTAGTGMDTQYF TGTGCCAGTAAAACCGCCGGGACAGGGATGGATACGCAGTATTTT
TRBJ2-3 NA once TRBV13 CASSLAVRATDTQYF TGTGCCAGCAGCCTAGCTGTGAGGGCCACAGATACGCAGTATTTT
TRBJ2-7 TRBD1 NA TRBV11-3 CASSPFGQGSYEQYF TGTGCCAGCAGCCCATTCGGACAGGGATCCTACGAGCAGTACTTC
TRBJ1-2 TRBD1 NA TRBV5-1 CASSLPGQDGYTF TGCGCCAGCAGCTTGCCCGGACAGGACGGCTACACCTTC
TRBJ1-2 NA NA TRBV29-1 CSAREDSYGYTF TGCAGCGCCCGAGAGGACAGCTATGGCTACACCTTC
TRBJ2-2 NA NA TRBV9 CASSVDPTVNTGELFF TGTGCCAGCAGCGTGGACCCGACAGTGAACACCGGGGAGCTGTTTTTT
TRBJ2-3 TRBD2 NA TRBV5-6 CASSLRTSGSTDTQYF TGTGCCAGCAGCTTACGGACTAGCGGTAGCACAGATACGCAGTATTTT
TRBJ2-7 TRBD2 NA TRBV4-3 CASSQDLAGGPHYEQYF TGCGCCAGCAGCCAAGATCTCGCGGGGGGGCCGCATTACGAGCAGTACTTC
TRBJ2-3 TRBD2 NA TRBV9 CASSVVGLAGDTDTQYF TGTGCCAGCAGCGTAGTGGGGCTAGCGGGGGACACAGATACGCAGTATTTT
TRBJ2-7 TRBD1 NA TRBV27 CASRGQGYEQYF TGTGCCAGCAGAGGACAGGGCTACGAGCAGTACTTC
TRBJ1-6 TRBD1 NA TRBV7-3 CASSFSTGGGSPLHF TGTGCCAGCAGCTTCTCCACAGGGGGCGGTTCACCCCTCCACTTT
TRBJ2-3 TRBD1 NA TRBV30 CAWEDRGGTDTQYF TGTGCCTGGGAAGACAGGGGTGGCACAGATACGCAGTATTTT
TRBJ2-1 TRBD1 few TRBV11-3 CASRHKDRADEQFF TGTGCCAGCAGACATAAGGACAGGGCCGATGAGCAGTTCTTC
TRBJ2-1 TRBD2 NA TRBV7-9 CASTLAGVNYNEQFF TGTGCCAGCACCTTAGCGGGAGTGAATTACAATGAGCAGTTCTTC
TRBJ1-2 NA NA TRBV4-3 CASSQARQANYGYTF TGCGCCAGCAGCCAGGCCAGACAGGCTAACTATGGCTACACCTTC
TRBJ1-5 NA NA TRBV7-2 CASSSGQSTPQHF TGTGCCAGCAGCTCTGGACAGTCGACGCCCCAGCATTTT
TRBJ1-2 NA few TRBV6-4 CASISSREGSYGYTF TGTGCCAGCATTTCTTCCAGGGAGGGCAGCTATGGCTACACCTTC
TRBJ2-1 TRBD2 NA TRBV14 CASSRQALKTGTSGSNEQFF TGTGCCAGCAGCCGCCAGGCCCTCAAAACCGGGACTAGCGGGAGTAATGAGCAGTTCTTC
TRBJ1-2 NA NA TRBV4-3 CASSQGFGRGTNYGYTF TGCGCCAGCAGCCAAGGCTTTGGGAGGGGGACAAACTATGGCTACACCTTC
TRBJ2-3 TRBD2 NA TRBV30 CAFSGEQAATDTQYF TGTGCCTTTAGCGGGGAACAGGCCGCGACAGATACGCAGTATTTT
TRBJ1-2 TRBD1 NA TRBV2 CASKRTGDLYGYTF TGTGCCAGCAAAAGGACAGGGGATCTCTATGGCTACACCTTC